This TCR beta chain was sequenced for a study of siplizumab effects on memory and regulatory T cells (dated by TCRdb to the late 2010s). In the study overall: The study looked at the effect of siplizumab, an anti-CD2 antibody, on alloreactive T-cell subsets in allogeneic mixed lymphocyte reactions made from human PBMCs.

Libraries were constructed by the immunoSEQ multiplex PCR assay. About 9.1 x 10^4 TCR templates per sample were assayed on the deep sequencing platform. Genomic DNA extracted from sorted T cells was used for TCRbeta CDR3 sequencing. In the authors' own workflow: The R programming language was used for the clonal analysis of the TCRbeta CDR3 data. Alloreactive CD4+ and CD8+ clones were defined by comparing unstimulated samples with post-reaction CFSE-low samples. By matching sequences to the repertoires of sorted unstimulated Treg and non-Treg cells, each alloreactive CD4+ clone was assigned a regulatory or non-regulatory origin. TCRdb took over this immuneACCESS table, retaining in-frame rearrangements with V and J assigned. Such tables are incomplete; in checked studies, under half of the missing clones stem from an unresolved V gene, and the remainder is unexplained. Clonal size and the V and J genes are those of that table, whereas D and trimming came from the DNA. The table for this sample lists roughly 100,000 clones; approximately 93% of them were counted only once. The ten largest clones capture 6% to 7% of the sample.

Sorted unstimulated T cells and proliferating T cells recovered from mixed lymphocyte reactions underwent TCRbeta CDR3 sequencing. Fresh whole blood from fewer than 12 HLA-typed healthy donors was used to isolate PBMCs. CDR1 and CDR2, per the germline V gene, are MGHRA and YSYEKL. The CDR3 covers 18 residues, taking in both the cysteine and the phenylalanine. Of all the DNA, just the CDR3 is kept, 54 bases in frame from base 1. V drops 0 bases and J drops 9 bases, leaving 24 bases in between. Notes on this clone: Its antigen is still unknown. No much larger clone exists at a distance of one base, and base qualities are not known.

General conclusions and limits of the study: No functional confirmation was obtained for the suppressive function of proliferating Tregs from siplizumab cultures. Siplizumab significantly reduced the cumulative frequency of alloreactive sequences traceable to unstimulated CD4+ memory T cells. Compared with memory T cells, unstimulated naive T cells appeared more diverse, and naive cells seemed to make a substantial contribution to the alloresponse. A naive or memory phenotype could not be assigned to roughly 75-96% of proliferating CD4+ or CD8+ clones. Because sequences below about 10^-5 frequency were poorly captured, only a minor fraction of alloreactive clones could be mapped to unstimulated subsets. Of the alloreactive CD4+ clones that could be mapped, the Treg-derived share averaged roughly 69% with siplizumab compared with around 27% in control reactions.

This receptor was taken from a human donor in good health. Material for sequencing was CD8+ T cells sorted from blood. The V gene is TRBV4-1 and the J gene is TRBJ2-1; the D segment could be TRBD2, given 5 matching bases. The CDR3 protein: CASSQDPGYSFGIGEQFF. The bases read TGCGCCAGCAGCCAAGATCCGGGGTATTCATTCGGGATAGGTGAGCAGTTCTTC.